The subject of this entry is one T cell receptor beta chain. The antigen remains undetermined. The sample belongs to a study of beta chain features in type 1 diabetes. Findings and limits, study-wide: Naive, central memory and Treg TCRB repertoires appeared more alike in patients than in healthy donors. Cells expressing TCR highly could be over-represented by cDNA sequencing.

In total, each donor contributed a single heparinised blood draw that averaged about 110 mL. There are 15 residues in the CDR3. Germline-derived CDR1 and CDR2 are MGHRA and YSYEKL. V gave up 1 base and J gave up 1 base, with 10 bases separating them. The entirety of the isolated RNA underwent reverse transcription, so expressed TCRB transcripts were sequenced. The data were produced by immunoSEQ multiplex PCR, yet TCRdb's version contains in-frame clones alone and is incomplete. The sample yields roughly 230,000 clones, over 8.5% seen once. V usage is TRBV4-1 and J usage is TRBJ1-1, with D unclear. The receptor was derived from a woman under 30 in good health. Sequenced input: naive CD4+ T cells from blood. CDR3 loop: CASSQAVAANTEAFF. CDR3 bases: TGCGCCAGCAGCCAAGCCGTGGCCGCGAACACTGAAGCTTTCTTT.